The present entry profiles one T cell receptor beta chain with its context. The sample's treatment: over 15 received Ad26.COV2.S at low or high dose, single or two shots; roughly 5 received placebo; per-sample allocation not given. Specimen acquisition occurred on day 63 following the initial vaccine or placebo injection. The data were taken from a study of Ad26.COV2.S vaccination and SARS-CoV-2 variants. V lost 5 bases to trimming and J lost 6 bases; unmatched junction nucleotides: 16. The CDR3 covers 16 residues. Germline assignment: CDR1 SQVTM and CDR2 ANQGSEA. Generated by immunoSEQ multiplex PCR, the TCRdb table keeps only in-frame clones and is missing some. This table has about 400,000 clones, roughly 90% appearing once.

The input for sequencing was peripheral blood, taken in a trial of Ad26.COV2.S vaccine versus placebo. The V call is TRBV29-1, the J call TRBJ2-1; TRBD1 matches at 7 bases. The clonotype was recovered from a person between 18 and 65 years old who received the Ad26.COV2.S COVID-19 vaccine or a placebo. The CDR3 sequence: CSVPSTGNAGINEQFF. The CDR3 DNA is TGCAGCGTTCCCTCGACAGGGAACGCCGGCATCAATGAGCAGTTCTTC.